A selection of T cell receptor beta chains follows, all from one sample in a study of T-cell memory formation after mild COVID-19. TCRdb re-called the 5' RACE reads through MiXCR, storing one row per CDR3 protein. The sample contains 260,000 or so distinct CDR3 sequences, approximately 15% of which appear only once. Material for sequencing was PBMCs or a T cell subset sorted from them (not recorded which). Source of these receptors: a man between 18 and 29 years old who had mild COVID-19 (a few samples of this study predate the infection). Cell type and time point are not known. CDR3s include the opening cysteine and the closing phenylalanine or tryptophan. The order of the fields is clone size, J gene, V gene, D gene, CDR3 protein, CDR3 DNA. The D gene is left open where the match is weak. Size is omitted from some rows. Given values are once, few, many or a class for expanded clones.

size: .
J: TRBJ2-2
V: TRBV6-1
D: .
CDR3: CASTGFGNTGELFF
DNA: TGTGCCAGCACAGGGTTTGGGAACACCGGGGAGCTGTTTTTT

size: few
J: TRBJ2-2
V: TRBV11-3
D: .
CDR3: CASSRDNAGELFF
DNA: TGTGCCAGCAGCCGCGACAATGCCGGGGAGCTGTTTTTT

size: few
J: TRBJ1-2
V: TRBV6-6
D: .
CDR3: CASFVQPSVDYGYTF
DNA: TGTGCCAGTTTTGTGCAGCCATCTGTTGACTATGGCTACACCTTC

size: .
J: TRBJ2-7
V: TRBV27
D: TRBD1
CDR3: CASRHRGQGSYEQYF
DNA: TGTGCCAGCAGGCACAGGGGGCAGGGCTCCTACGAGCAGTACTTC

size: few
J: TRBJ2-3
V: TRBV11-2
D: TRBD1
CDR3: CASSFPRGRAGGGHTQYF
DNA: TGTGCCAGCAGCTTCCCCCGGGGGCGCGCAGGGGGCGGGCATACGCAGTATTTT

size: .
J: TRBJ1-4
V: TRBV7-2
D: .
CDR3: CASSLRSGSEEKLFF
DNA: TGTGCCAGCAGCTTACGATCCGGGTCGGAGGAAAAACTGTTTTTT

size: .
J: TRBJ2-1
V: TRBV11-2
D: TRBD2
CDR3: CASRALAGTYNEQFF
DNA: TGTGCCAGCAGGGCCCTAGCGGGGACCTACAATGAGCAGTTCTTC

size: many
J: TRBJ2-3
V: TRBV9
D: .
CDR3: CASSVGGGDTQYF
DNA: TGTGCCAGCAGCGTAGGCGGGGGCGATACGCAGTATTTT

size: few
J: TRBJ2-5
V: TRBV4-2
D: TRBD2
CDR3: CASSQPGGREVETQYF
DNA: TGTGCCAGCAGCCAGCCGGGAGGTAGGGAGGTAGAGACCCAGTACTTC

size: few
J: TRBJ1-3
V: TRBV4-1
D: .
CDR3: CASSQVSDFSGNTIYF
DNA: TGCGCCAGCAGCCAAGTGTCCGACTTCTCTGGAAACACCATATATTTT

size: .
J: TRBJ1-2
V: TRBV6-5
D: .
CDR3: CASRLGGSSSGYGYTF
DNA: TGTGCCAGCCGTCTTGGGGGATCTTCTAGCGGCTATGGCTACACCTTC

size: .
J: TRBJ2-7
V: TRBV10-2
D: .
CDR3: CASSRDLLYEQYF
DNA: TGCGCCAGCAGCCGGGACTTATTATACGAGCAGTACTTC

size: .
J: TRBJ2-2
V: TRBV24-1
D: TRBD2
CDR3: CATSDSGGATGELFF
DNA: TGTGCCACCAGTGATAGCGGGGGGGCCACCGGGGAGCTGTTTTTT

size: .
J: TRBJ2-3
V: TRBV27
D: TRBD2
CDR3: CASSLGLAGGLTLYF
DNA: TGTGCCAGCAGTTTAGGACTAGCGGGGGGACTCACATTGTATTTT

size: .
J: TRBJ1-2
V: TRBV6-5
D: .
CDR3: CASSPDSTRGYTF
DNA: TGTGCCAGCAGTCCCGACAGTACCCGGGGCTACACCTTC

size: once
J: TRBJ1-5
V: TRBV24-1
D: TRBD1
CDR3: CATSDQRQGVNQPQHF
DNA: TGTGCCACCAGTGACCAGAGACAGGGGGTCAACCAGCCCCAGCATTTT

size: many
J: TRBJ2-7
V: TRBV5-1
D: TRBD1
CDR3: CASRPGQGYEQYF
DNA: TGCGCCAGCAGGCCCGGACAGGGGTACGAGCAGTACTTC